This record covers a single T cell receptor (beta chain). What antigen it recognizes has not been identified. Base qualities are missing; no much larger clone stands one base away. This entry comes from a study of blood T cells in healthy people across ages (dated by TCRdb to about 2015). About the study as a whole: In model experiments, template switching captured roughly one uniquely barcoded TCR beta cDNA molecule for every two T cells. Age-related changes in TCR beta repertoire diversity were measured in the study by deep sequencing normalized with unique cDNA molecular identifiers. The donors were divided into four age groups: young (average around 17 years), middle-aged (around 41), aged (roughly 60) and long-lived (about 90). To avoid experimental bias, donors of different ages were randomly spread across the sequencing lanes. The study analyzed two additional independent replicas of 1 million unique cDNA reads from the same blood draw for two donors, one aged 18 to 30 and one aged 80 or older.

Study-wide conclusions, independent of this receptor: Because profiling used bulk unsorted PBMCs, naive and antigen-experienced compartments could not be compared conclusively. Estimates of total diversity based on one million sequenced T cells were regarded as lower bounds and as underestimates. As age increased, observed TCR beta diversity per million T cells dropped in a roughly linear way, and a significant reduction was already evident by age approximately 40. Compared with the aged group, the long-lived group had more naive CD4+ T cells, fewer expanded clones and increased TCR diversity, a pattern suggesting age selection. The CMV infection status of donors was not known, potentially confounding age-related changes in expanded clonotypes. There was a strong correlation between observed TCR beta diversity and the percentage of naive T cells measured by flow cytometry.

CDR1 and CDR2, looked up from the germline V gene, are KGHDR and SFDVKD. The CDR3 sequence holds 12 residues, the cysteine and phenylalanine included. Just the 36-base CDR3 DNA is kept, in frame starting at base 1. Deletion took 4 bases off V and 4 bases off J, with a span of 6 bases between the germline ends. Systemically healthy Caucasian individuals from Russia, 39 in total and aged roughly 6 to 90 years, were included as donors. Each donor gave 8.5 to 10 milliliters of peripheral blood, collected into EDTA-treated Vacutainer tubes. Ficoll-Paque density-gradient centrifugation was used to isolate PBMCs, with at least 6 million per sample. Trizol reagent was used to extract total RNA from the PBMCs, yielding at least 6 micrograms per sample. For every donor, an aliquot of PBMCs went through flow cytometry to measure the percentages of naive CD45RAhigh/CD27high T cells. The protocol used for the library was 5' RACE. Sequencing was performed on an Illumina HiSeq 2500. A second roughly 6 to 11 cycle PCR used a sample-barcoded 5' primer and a J-beta primer mix. A template-switch 5' adaptor carrying 12 random nucleotides introduced a unique molecular identifier onto each TCR beta cDNA molecule. At least 3 million CDR3-containing paired-end reads were obtained from each sample. First-strand cDNA synthesis was performed from all RNA using the Mint cDNA synthesis kit, with priming by a TRBC-specific oligonucleotide. All cDNA was treated with uracil-DNA glycosylase and then went through a first 18-cycle PCR with the universal primers M1SS and BC2_uni_R. From the authors' description of their analysis: Normalization of each sample was performed by random selection of 1 million high-quality reads, each carrying a distinct molecular identifier. Reads with shared molecular identifiers were discarded instead of being binned into consensus sequences. MiTCR, run with a Q25 quality threshold and the strictest error-elimination algorithm, handled CDR3 identification, clonotype clustering and error correction. A nonparametric unseen species model with Euler transformation was used to estimate a lower bound on total TCR beta diversity. TCRdb itself trimmed the public reads at Q25 with fastp, ran MiXCR and retained productive beta chains. Entries are consolidated by CDR3 protein sequence, retaining the most common genes and DNA. The V and J calls reflect TCRdb's pipeline rather than the authors' work. The sample contains fewer than 800,000 distinct CDR3 sequences, more than 40% of them found a single time. Clones ranked in the top ten supply around a third of the sample.

The source of this sequence is a woman in her sixties or seventies in good health. The chain was built from TRBV24-1 and TRBJ2-5, with the D gene too uncertain to name. Sample: blood. The sequenced DNA is TGTGCCACCAGTGACCCGAGAGAGACCCAGTACTTC. Its protein is CATSDPRETQYF.